This T cell receptor (beta chain) was captured by sequencing in a study of CD8+CD57+ T cells in acquired aplastic anemia. About the study: DNA recovered from sorted CD4+ and CD8+ cells had a mean of 3.2 ug. As sequenced from healthy donors, CD4+ cells averaged about 10.8 million reads. Whole-study results and caveats: Between patients and controls, around 31 CD8+ CDR3 sequences were found in common. Patients showed no significant difference from controls in CD8+ Simpson's diversity.

Note on this clonotype: Its antigen is currently unknown. A read error may produce the germline difference seen at one junction end.

Genomic DNA acted as the template from which TCR beta VDJ combination and CDR3 sequence profiling were carried out. TCRdb reanalysed the reads using MiXCR and keeps one entry per CDR3 protein. The sample includes about 160,000 distinct CDR3 sequences, 35% to 55% of them seen just once. This CDR3 has 16 residues. CDR1 and CDR2 from the germline V gene are SGHTA and FQGTGA. This receptor was identified in a human donor in good health. The sequenced sample was sorted CD4+, CD8+, or CD8+CD57+ T cells (not recorded which) from PBMCs. This chain connects TRBV7-3 to TRBJ2-7; D is perhaps TRBD1 or TRBD2 (7 bases each). The CDR3 sequence is CANSPSGDRHSYEQYF. CDR3 DNA: TGTGCCAACAGCCCCAGCGGGGACAGACACTCCTACGAGCAGTACTTC.